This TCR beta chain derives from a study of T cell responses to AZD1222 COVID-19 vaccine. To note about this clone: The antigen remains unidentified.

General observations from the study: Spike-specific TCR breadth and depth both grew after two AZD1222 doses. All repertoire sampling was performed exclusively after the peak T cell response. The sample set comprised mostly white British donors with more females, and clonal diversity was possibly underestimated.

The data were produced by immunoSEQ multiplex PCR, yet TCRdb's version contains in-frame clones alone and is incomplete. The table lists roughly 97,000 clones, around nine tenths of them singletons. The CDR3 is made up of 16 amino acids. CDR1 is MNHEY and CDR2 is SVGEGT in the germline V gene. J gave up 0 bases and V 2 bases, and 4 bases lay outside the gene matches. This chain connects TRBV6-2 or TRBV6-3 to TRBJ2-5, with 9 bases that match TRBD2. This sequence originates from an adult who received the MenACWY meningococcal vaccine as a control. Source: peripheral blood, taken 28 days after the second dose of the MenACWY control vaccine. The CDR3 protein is CASSYPGTSHQETQYF. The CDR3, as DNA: TGTGCCAGCAGTTACCCCGGGACTAGCCACCAAGAGACCCAGTACTTC.